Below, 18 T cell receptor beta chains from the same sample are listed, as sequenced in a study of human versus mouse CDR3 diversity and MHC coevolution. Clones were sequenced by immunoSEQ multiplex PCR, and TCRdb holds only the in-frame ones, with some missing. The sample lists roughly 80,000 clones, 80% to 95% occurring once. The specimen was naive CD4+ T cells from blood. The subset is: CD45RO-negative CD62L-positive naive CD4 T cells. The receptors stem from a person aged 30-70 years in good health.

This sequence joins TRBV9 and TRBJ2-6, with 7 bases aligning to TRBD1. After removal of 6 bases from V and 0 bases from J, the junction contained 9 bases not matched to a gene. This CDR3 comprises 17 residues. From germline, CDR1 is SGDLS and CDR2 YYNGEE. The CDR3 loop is CASTQTGILSGANVLTF. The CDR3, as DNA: TGTGCCAGCACCCAGACAGGGATTCTCTCTGGGGCCAACGTCCTGACTTTC. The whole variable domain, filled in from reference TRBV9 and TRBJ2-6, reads DSGVTQTPKHLITATGQRVTLRCSPRSGDLSVYWYQQSLDQGLQFLIQYYNGEERAKGNILERFSAQQFPDLHSELNLSSLELGDSALYFCASTQTGILSGANVLTFGAGSRLTVL.

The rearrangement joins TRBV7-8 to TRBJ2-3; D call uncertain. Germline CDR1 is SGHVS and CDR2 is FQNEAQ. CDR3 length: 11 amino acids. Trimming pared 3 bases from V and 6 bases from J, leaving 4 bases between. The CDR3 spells CASSFQDTQYF. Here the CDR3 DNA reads TGTGCCAGCAGCTTCCAGGATACGCAGTATTTT.

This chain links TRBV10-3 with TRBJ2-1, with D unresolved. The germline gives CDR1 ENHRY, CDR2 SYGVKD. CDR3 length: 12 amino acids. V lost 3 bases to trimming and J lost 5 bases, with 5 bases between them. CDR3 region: CAISDHNNEQFF. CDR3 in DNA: TGTGCCATCAGTGACCACAACAATGAGCAGTTCTTC.

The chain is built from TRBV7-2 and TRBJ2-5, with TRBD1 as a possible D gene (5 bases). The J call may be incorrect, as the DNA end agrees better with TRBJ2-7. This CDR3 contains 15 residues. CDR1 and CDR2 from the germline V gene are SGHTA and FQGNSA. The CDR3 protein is CASSLGQVATYEQYF. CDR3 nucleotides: TGTGCCAGCAGCTTGGGGCAGGTTGCGACCTACGAGCAGTACTTC.

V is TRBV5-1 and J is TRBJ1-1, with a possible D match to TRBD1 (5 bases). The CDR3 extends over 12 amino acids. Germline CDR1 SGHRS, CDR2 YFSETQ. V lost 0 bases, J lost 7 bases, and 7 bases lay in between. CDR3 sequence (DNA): TGCGCCAGCAGCTTGGGAGACAGTGAAGCTTTCTTT. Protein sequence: CASSLGDSEAFF. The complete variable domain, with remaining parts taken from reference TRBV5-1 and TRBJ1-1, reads KAGVTQTPRYLIKTRGQQVTLSCSPISGHRSVSWYQQTPGQGLQFLFEYFSETQRNKGNFPGRFSGRQFSNSRSEMNVSTLELGDSALYLCASSLGDSEAFFGQGTRLTVV.

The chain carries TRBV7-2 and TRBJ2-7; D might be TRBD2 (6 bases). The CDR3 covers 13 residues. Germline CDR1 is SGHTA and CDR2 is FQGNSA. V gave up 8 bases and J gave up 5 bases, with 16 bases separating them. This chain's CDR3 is CASGARRGDEQYF. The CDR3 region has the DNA TGTGCCAGCGGGGCGAGGAGGGGTGACGAGCAGTACTTC.

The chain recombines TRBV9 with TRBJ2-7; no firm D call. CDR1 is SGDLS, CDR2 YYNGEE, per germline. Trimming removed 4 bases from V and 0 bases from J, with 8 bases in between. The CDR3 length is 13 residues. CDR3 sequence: CASSRTDSYEQYF. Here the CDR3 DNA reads TGTGCCAGCAGCCGCACAGACTCCTACGAGCAGTACTTC.

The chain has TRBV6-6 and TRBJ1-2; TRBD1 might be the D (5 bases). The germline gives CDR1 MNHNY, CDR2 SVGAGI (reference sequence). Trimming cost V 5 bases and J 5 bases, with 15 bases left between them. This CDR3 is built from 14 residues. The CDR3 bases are TGTGCCAGCAGTGATTTGACAGATGGATATGGCTACACCTTC. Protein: CASSDLTDGYGYTF.

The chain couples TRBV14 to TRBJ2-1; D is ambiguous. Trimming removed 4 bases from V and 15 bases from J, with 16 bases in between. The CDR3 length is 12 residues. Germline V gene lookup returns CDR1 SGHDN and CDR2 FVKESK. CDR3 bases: TGTGCCAGCAGCCGCTATTACTATTTTCCGTTCTTC. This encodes CASSRYYYFPFF.

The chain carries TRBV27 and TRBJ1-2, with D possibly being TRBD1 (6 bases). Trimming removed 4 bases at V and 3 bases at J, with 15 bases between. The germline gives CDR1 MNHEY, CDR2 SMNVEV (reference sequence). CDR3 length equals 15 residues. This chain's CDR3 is CASSWNRVGDYGYTF. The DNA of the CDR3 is TGTGCCAGCAGTTGGAACAGGGTCGGGGACTATGGCTACACCTTC.

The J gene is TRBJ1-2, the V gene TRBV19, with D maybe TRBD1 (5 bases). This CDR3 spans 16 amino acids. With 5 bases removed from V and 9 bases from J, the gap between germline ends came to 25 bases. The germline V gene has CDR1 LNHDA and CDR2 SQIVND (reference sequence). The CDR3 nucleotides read TGTGCCAGTAGTCCCGGGCAGGGAAGGGGACTGAACCGCTACACCTTC. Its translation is CASSPGQGRGLNRYTF.

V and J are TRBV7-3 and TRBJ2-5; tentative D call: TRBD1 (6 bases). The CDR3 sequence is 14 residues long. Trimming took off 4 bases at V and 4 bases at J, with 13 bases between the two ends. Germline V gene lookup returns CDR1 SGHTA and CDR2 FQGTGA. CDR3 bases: TGTGCCAGCAGCTCCGGGACATACCGAGAGACCCAGTACTTC. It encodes CASSSGTYRETQYF.

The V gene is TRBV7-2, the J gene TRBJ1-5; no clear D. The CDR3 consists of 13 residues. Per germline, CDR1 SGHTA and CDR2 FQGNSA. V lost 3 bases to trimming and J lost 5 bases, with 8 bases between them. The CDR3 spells CASSLNGDQPQHF. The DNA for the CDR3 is TGTGCCAGCAGCTTGAACGGAGATCAGCCCCAGCATTTT. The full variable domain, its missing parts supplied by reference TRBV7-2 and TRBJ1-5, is GAGVSQSPSNKVTEKGKDVELRCDPISGHTALYWYRQSLGQGLEFLIYFQGNSAPDKSGLPSDRFSAERTGGSVSTLTIQRTQQEDSAVYLCASSLNGDQPQHFGDGTRLSIL.

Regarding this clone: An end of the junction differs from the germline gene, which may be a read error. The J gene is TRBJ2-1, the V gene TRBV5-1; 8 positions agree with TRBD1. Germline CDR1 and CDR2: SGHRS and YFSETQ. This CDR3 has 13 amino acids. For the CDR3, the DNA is TGCGCCAACAGCTTACAGGACAGGGATGAGCAGTTCTTC. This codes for CANSLQDRDEQFF. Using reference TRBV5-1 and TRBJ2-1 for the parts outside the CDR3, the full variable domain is KAGVTQTPRYLIKTRGQQVTLSCSPISGHRSVSWYQQTPGQGLQFLFEYFSETQRNKGNFPGRFSGRQFSNSRSEMNVSTLELGDSALYLCANSLQDRDEQFFGPGTRLTVL.

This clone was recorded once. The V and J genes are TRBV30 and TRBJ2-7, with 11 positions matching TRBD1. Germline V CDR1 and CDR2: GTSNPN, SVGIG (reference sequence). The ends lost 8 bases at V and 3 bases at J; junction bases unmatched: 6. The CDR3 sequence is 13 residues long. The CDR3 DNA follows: TGTGCCGCCCGGACAGGGGGCGTCTACGAGCAGTACTTC. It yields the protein CAARTGGVYEQYF.

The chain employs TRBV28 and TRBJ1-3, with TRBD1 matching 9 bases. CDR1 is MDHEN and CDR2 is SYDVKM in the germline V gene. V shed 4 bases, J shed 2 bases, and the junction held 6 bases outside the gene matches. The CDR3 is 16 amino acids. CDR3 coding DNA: TGTGCCAGCAGTTCCTCCGGACAGGGGACTGGAAACACCATATATTTT. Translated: CASSSSGQGTGNTIYF.

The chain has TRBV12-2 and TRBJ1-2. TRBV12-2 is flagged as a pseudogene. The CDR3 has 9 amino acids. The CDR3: CSSTRGYTF. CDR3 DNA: TGTTCCTCAACCCGGGGCTACACCTTC.

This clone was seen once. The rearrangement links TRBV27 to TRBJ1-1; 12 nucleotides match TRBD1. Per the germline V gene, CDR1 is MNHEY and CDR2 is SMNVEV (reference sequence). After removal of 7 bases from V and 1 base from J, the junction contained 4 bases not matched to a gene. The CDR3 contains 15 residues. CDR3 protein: CASTRGQGANTEAFF. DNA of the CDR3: TGTGCCAGCACCAGGGGACAGGGGGCGAACACTGAAGCTTTCTTT.